This T cell receptor (beta chain) came from a study of cytomegalovirus exposure and HLA in healthy donors. Study-wide points: Later on, a genetic analysis was performed. It linked a missense variant in DCLRE1C with V- and J-gene trimming of TCR beta.

This clone was seen a single time. Its target is not known. Germline V CDR1 and CDR2: SGHTA, FQGTGA. The V segment lost 5 bases and the J segment 12 bases; nucleotides outside the gene matches: 9. There are 12 residues in the CDR3. Both 60 Vbeta primers and 13 Jbeta primers went into the PCR. The protocol was immunoSEQ multiplex PCR, while the TCRdb copy is restricted to in-frame clones and leaves out a portion. Among under 200,000 clones listed, approximately 80% were seen once. The origin of this receptor is a man aged 50 or older in good health and CMV-seropositive. The chain uses TRBV7-3 and TRBJ1-2, with 7 bases identical to TRBD1. Sequenced sample: PBMCs. Here the CDR3 reads CASSMPGQHNTF. CDR3 bases: TGTGCCAGCAGCATGCCGGGACAGCACAACACCTTC.